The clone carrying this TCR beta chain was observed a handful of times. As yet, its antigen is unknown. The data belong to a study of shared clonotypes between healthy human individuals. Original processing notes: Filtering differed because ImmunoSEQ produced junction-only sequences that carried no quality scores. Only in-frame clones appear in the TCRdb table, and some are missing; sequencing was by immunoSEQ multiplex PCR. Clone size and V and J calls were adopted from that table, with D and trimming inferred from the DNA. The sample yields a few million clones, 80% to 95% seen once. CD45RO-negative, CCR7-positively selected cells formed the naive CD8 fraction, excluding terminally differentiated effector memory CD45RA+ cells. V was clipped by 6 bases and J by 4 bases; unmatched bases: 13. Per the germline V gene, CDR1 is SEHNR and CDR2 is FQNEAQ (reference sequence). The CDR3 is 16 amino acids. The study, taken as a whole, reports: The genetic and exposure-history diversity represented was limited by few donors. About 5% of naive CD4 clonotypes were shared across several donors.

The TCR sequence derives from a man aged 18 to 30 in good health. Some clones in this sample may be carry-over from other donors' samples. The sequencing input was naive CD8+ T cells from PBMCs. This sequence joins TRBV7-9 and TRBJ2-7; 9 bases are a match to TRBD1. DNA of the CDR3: TGTGCCAGCAGTCATCAGCTTGGGACAGGGTCATACGAGCAGTACTTC. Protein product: CASSHQLGTGSYEQYF.